The clone carrying this T cell receptor (beta chain) was seen only a few times. Its antigen is still unknown. Germline CDR1 is ENHRY and CDR2 is SYGVKD. The V gene end was trimmed by 9 bases and the J gene end by 0 bases; junction bases not matched to a gene: 6. This CDR3 is 14 amino acids long. This sample is part of a study of cytomegalovirus exposure and HLA in healthy donors. The study, taken as a whole, reports: Later analysis found that TCR beta chains associated with HLA were more clonally expanded than other, equally common chains. TRBV6-2, TRBV6-3 and some other V segments were unresolvable in 87-base-pair reads. Being productive about 87% or about 30% of the time was typical of most TCR beta V segments in an earlier analysis.

The PCR contained 60 Vbeta and 13 Jbeta primers. Sequenced by immunoSEQ multiplex PCR; TCRdb stores in-frame clones only, minus some. This sample has around 150,000 clones, with around 77% found just once. Whereas donors were nominally healthy upon sampling, unrecorded immune exposures were probable. The sequenced sample was PBMCs. This sequence was found in a man aged 30 to 45 in good health. The chain recombines TRBV10-3 with TRBJ1-1; 8 nucleotides line up with TRBD1. In nucleotides, the CDR3 is TGTGCCATTCGGGACAGGAGTATGAACACTGAAGCTTTCTTT. Translated: CAIRDRSMNTEAFF.